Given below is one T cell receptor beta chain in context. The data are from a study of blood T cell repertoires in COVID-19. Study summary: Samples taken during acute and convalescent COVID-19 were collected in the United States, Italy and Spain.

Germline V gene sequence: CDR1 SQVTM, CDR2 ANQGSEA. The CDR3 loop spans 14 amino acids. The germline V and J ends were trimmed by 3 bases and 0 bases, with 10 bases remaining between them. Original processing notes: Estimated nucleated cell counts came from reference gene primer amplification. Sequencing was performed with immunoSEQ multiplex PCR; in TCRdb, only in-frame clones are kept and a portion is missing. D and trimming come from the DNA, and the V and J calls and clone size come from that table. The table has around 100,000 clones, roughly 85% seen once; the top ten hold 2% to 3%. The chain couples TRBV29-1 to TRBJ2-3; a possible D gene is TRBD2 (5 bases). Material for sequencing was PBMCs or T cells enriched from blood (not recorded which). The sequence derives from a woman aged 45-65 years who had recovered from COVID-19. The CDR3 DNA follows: TGCAGCGTTGAGCTTTGGACTAGCACAGATACGCAGTATTTT. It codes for CSVELWTSTDTQYF.